This paragraph reports one TCR beta chain. Its antigen is unidentified. The data were taken from a study of T cells in localized non-small cell lung cancer. Study-wide results and caveats: Sequencing, confined to only one tumor region, leaves heterogeneity possible. Clonality peaked in uninvolved adjacent lung rather than tumor. Longer survival (overall) was linked to higher T cell density in blood. In adjacent lung appeared a median about 58 of the top 100 tumor clones.

The table came from immunoSEQ multiplex PCR; TCRdb's copy has only in-frame clones and leaves some out. The data contain over 20,000 clones, more than 90% of them seen just once; the ten biggest clones take up approximately 16%. Sequenced here: peripheral blood, sampled before any cancer treatment. The sequence was obtained from a man aged 40 to 75 with stage III squamous cell lung carcinoma.

The CDR3, as DNA: TGTGCCAGCAGTCCTCTCTCAGGCTCCTACAATGAGCAGTTCTTC. Protein sequence: CASSPLSGSYNEQFF. The J gene is TRBJ2-1, the V gene TRBV7-9; D gene unclear. Germline V gene sequence: CDR1 SEHNR, CDR2 FQNEAQ (reference sequence). Trimming shortened V by 6 bases and J by 0 bases, and 12 bases separated the two germline ends. The length of the CDR3 is 15 residues. Supplemented by reference TRBV7-9 and TRBJ2-1, the full variable domain reads DTGVSQNPRHKITKRGQNVTFRCDPISEHNRLYWYRQTLGQGPEFLTYFQNEAQLEKSRLLSDRFSAERPKGSFSTLEIQRTEQGDSAMYLCASSPLSGSYNEQFFGPGTRLTVL.